What follows are 13 T cell receptor beta chains derived from one specimen sequenced in a study of cytomegalovirus exposure and HLA in healthy donors. Primers: 60 Vbeta forward and 13 Jbeta reverse. Clones were read by immunoSEQ multiplex PCR, and TCRdb kept only the in-frame ones, dropping some. The sample shows some 76,000 clones, around 66% of them seen only once. The sequenced sample consisted of PBMCs. These receptors were obtained from a man in his 60s in good health and CMV-seropositive.

This clone was counted only a few times. The chain recombines TRBV6-5 with TRBJ2-7, with 12 nucleotides matching TRBD2. This CDR3 comprises 14 residues. Germline CDR1 reads MNHEY; CDR2 reads SVGAGI. Germline trimming cut 7 bases from V and 4 bases from J; bases unmatched to any gene: 5. CDR3 coding DNA: TGTGCCAGCACCCGACTAGCGGGAGTGTACGAGCAGTACTTC. Its translation is CASTRLAGVYEQYF.

The chain combines TRBV5-6 with TRBJ1-6, with D tentatively TRBD1 (6 bases). Deletions cut 4 bases from V and 10 bases from J, with 18 bases between. Germline V gene sequence: CDR1 SGHDT, CDR2 YYEEEE. This CDR3 contains 15 residues. CDR3 region: CASSADSYLLSPLHF. CDR3 sequence (DNA): TGTGCCAGCAGCGCGGACAGCTACCTTCTATCACCCCTCCACTTT.

CDR3 amino acids: CASSPRTSGTSYEQYF. CDR3 sequence (DNA): TGTGCCAGCAGTCCCCGGACTAGCGGGACTTCCTACGAGCAGTACTTC. This rearrangement joins TRBV6-6 to TRBJ2-7, with 12 bases matching TRBD2. Germline V lookup: CDR1 MNHNY, CDR2 SVGAGI (reference sequence). This CDR3 is 16 amino acids long. After removal of 5 bases from V and 1 base from J, the junction contained 6 bases not matched to a gene.

This chain uses TRBV7-6 with TRBJ2-1, with TRBD1 matching over 12 bases. The trim removed 0 bases at V and 8 bases at J, leaving 5 bases unmatched. Germline V gives CDR1 SGHVS, CDR2 FNYEAQ. The length of the CDR3 is 16 residues. The CDR3 is CASSLAGDRGHDEQFF. CDR3 coding DNA: TGTGCCAGCAGCTTAGCGGGGGACAGGGGGCACGATGAGCAGTTCTTC. Using reference TRBV7-6 and TRBJ2-1 for the parts outside the CDR3, the full variable domain is GAGVSQSPRYKVTKRGQDVALRCDPISGHVSLYWYRQALGQGPEFLTYFNYEAQQDKSGLPNDRFSAERPEGSISTLTIQRTEQRDSAMYRCASSLAGDRGHDEQFFGPGTRLTVL.

The chain is built from TRBV19 and TRBJ2-1; 10 nucleotides match TRBD2. The CDR3 runs 17 residues. CDR1 is LNHDA, CDR2 SQIVND, per germline (reference sequence). The V segment lost 0 bases and the J segment 7 bases; nucleotides outside the gene matches: 9. This chain's CDR3 is CASSIESGRGRRNEQFF. The CDR3 DNA is TGTGCCAGTAGTATAGAGAGCGGGAGGGGGCGTAGGAATGAGCAGTTCTTC.

This clone has only a few counts. J is TRBJ1-1 and V is TRBV18, with D tentatively TRBD1 (5 bases). The CDR3 runs to 13 residues. With 4 bases removed from V and 1 base from J, the gap between germline ends came to 7 bases. CDR1 KGHSH and CDR2 LQKENI come from the germline V gene. Written as DNA, the CDR3 is TGTGCCAGCTCACTGACAGCGAACACTGAAGCTTTCTTT. Protein: CASSLTANTEAFF.

This clone was observed a single time. The chain combines TRBV5-6 with TRBJ1-1, with D tentatively TRBD1 (5 bases). Germline values: CDR1 SGHDT, CDR2 YYEEEE. Between the trimmed V and J ends, which lost 0 bases and 0 bases, there was a span of 9 bases. The CDR3 runs to 15 residues. Written as DNA, the CDR3 is TGTGCCAGCAGCTTGGTCCAGGGCATGAACACTGAAGCTTTCTTT. Translating it yields CASSLVQGMNTEAFF.

The count of this clone is one. The chain is built from TRBV9 and TRBJ2-7; 11 bases match TRBD2. V lost 2 bases to trimming and J lost 4 bases; unmatched junction nucleotides: 2. The CDR3 length is 14 residues. Per the germline V gene, CDR1 is SGDLS and CDR2 is YYNGEE. CDR3 sequence reads: CASSVSGGEYEQYF. CDR3 nucleotide sequence: TGTGCCAGCAGCGTTAGCGGGGGGGAATACGAGCAGTACTTC.

Only a few counts were recorded for this clone. J is TRBJ1-3 and V is TRBV6-5; the D gene is possibly TRBD1 (5 bases). CDR1 is MNHEY and CDR2 is SVGAGI in the germline V gene. The ends were cut back, 8 bases at V and 3 bases at J, with 11 bases in the middle. The CDR3 contains 13 residues. The CDR3 loop is CASAGTFGNTIYF. CDR3 DNA: TGTGCCAGCGCCGGGACTTTTGGAAACACCATATATTTT.

V is TRBV25-1 and J is TRBJ2-5; tentative D call: TRBD2 (6 bases). V dropped 3 bases and J dropped 1 base, with 6 bases sitting between them. The CDR3 covers 13 residues. In germline, CDR1 is MGHDK, CDR2 SYGVNS. The DNA for the CDR3 is TGTGCCAGCAGTGAGGGGGGCCAAGAGACCCAGTACTTC. Translated, it gives CASSEGGQETQYF.

This clone was counted only a few times. This chain's CDR3 is CASKEGAMGAGANVLTF. The CDR3 DNA follows: TGTGCCAGTAAGGAGGGGGCGATGGGAGCTGGGGCCAACGTCCTGACTTTC. The J gene is TRBJ2-6, the V gene TRBV19; D may be TRBD1 (7 bases). V was shortened by 7 bases and J by 2 bases, with 18 bases between the two germline ends. CDR3 size: 17 residues. Germline V gives CDR1 LNHDA, CDR2 SQIVND (reference sequence).

The V gene is TRBV5-6, the J gene TRBJ2-5; the match to TRBD2 covers 8 bases. This CDR3 has 14 amino acids. The V segment lost 4 bases and the J segment 4 bases; nucleotides outside the gene matches: 6. The germline gives CDR1 SGHDT, CDR2 YYEEEE. The chain's CDR3 is CASSRAGTRETQYF. In nucleotides, the CDR3 is TGTGCCAGCAGCCGGGCCGGGACTAGAGAGACCCAGTACTTC.

The rearrangement links TRBV19 to TRBJ2-7; possible D gene TRBD1, 5 bases. Germline lookup yields CDR1 LNHDA and CDR2 SQIVND (reference sequence). Trimming pared 4 bases from V and 7 bases from J, leaving 14 bases between. This CDR3 is 13 amino acids long. CDR3 bases: TGTGCCAGTAGTACAGGGAACTTGGGAGAGCAGTACTTC. Protein product: CASSTGNLGEQYF.